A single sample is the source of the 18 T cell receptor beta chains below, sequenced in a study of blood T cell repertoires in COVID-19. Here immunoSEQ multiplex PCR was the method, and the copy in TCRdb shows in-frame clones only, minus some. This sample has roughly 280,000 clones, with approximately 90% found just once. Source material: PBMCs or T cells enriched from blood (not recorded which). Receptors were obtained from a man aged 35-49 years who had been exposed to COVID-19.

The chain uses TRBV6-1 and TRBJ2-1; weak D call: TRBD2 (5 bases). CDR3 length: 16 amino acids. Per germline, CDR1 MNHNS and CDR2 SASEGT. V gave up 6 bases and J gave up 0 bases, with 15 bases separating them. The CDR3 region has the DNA TGTGCCAGCAGGGAACTAGTCGAGAGCTCCTACAATGAGCAGTTCTTC. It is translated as CASRELVESSYNEQFF.

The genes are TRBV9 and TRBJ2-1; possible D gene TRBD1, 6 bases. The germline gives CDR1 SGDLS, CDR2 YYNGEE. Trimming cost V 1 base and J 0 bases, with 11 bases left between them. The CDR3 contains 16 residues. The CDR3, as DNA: TGTGCCAGCAGCGTACAAGTGGGACACTCCTACAATGAGCAGTTCTTC. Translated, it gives CASSVQVGHSYNEQFF. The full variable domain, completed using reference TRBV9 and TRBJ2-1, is DSGVTQTPKHLITATGQRVTLRCSPRSGDLSVYWYQQSLDQGLQFLIQYYNGEERAKGNILERFSAQQFPDLHSELNLSSLELGDSALYFCASSVQVGHSYNEQFFGPGTRLTVL.

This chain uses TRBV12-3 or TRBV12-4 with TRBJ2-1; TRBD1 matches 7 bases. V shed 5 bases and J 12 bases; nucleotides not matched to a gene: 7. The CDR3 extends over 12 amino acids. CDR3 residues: CASSPTGVAQFF. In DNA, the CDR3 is TGTGCCAGCAGTCCCACAGGGGTTGCGCAGTTCTTC.

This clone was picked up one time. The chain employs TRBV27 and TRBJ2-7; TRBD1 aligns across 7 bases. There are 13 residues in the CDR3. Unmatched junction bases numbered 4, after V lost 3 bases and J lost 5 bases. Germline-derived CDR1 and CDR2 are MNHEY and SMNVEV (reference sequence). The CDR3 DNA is TGTGCCAGCAGTTTTACAGGGGTCCACGAGCAGTACTTC. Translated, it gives CASSFTGVHEQYF.

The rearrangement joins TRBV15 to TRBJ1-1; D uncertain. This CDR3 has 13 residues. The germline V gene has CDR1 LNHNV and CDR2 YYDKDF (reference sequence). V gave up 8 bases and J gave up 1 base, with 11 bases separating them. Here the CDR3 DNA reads TGTGCCACCCTTGACACCGAGAACACTGAAGCTTTCTTT. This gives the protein CATLDTENTEAFF.

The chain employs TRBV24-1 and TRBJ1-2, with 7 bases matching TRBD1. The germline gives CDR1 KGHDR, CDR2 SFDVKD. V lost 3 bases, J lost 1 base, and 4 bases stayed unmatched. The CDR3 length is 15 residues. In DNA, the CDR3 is TGTGCCACCAGTGATCCCAGGGACAGTAACTATGGCTACACCTTC. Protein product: CATSDPRDSNYGYTF.

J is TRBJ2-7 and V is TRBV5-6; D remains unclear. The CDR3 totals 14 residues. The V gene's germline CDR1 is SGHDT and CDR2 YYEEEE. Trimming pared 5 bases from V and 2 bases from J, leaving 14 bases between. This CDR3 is CASSTTGRAYEQYF. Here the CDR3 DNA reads TGTGCCAGCAGTACGACGGGTAGAGCCTACGAGCAGTACTTC.

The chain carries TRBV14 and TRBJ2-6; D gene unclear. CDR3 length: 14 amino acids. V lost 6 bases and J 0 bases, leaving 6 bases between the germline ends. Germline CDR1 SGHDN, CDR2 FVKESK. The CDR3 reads CASSFLSGANVLTF. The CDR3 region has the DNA TGTGCCAGCAGTTTCCTCTCTGGGGCCAACGTCCTGACTTTC.

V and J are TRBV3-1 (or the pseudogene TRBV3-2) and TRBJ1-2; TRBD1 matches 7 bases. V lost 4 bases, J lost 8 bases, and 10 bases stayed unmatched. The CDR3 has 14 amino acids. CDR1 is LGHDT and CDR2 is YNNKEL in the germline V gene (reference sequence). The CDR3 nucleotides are TGTGCCAGCAGCCCTACCCGACAGGGTCTCGGCTACACCTTC. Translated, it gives CASSPTRQGLGYTF.

CDR3 protein: CAWSGGGSSYEQYF. CDR3 coding DNA: TGTGCCTGGAGTGGAGGCGGAAGCTCCTACGAGCAGTACTTC. The V gene is TRBV30, the J gene TRBJ2-7, with unresolved D. CDR1 and CDR2 from the germline V gene are GTSNPN and SVGIG (reference sequence). Deletions cut 1 base from V and 0 bases from J, with 10 bases between. The CDR3 is made up of 14 amino acids. The whole variable domain, filled in from reference TRBV30 and TRBJ2-7, reads SQTIHQWPATLVQPVGSPLSLECTVEGTSNPNLYWYRQAAGRGLQLLFYSVGIGQISSEVPQNLSASRPQDRQFILSSKKLLLSDSGFYLCAWSGGGSSYEQYFGPGTRLTVT.

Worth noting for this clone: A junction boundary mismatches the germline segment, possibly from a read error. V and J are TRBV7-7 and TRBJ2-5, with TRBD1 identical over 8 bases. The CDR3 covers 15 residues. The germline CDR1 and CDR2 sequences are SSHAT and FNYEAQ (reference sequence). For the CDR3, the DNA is TGTGCTAGCAGCTTAGCGCAGGGGGCGCGGGAGACCCAGTACTTC. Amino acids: CASSLAQGARETQYF.

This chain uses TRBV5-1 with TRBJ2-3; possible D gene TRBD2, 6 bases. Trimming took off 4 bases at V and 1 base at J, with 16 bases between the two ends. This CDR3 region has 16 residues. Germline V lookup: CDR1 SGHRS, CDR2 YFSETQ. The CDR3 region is CASSPRRASGTDTQYF. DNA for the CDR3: TGCGCCAGCAGCCCTCGCCGGGCTAGCGGCACAGATACGCAGTATTTT.

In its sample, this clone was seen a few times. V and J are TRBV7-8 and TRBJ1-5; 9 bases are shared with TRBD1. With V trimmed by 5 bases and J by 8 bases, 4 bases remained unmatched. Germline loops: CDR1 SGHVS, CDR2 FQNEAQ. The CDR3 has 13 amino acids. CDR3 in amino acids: CASSQQGAKPQHF. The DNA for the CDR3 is TGTGCCAGCAGCCAACAGGGGGCGAAGCCCCAGCATTTT.

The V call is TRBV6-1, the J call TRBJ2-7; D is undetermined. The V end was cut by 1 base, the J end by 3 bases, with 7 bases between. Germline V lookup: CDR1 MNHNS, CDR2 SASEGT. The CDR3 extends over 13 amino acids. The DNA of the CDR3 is TGTGCCAGCAGTGAAGTCAACAGCTACGAGCAGTACTTC. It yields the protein CASSEVNSYEQYF.

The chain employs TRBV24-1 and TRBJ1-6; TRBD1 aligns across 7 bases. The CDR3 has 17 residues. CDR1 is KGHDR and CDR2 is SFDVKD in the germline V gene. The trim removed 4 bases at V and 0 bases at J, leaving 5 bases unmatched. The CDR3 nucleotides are TGTGCCACCAGTGACTTCGACAGGGACTCCTATAATTCACCCCTCCACTTT. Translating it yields CATSDFDRDSYNSPLHF.

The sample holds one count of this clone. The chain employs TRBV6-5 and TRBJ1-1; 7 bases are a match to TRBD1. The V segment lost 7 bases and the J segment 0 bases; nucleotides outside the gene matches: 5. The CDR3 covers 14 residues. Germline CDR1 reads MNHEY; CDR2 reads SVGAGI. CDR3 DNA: TGTGCCAGCAAACCGACAGGGTTGAACACTGAAGCTTTCTTT. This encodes CASKPTGLNTEAFF.

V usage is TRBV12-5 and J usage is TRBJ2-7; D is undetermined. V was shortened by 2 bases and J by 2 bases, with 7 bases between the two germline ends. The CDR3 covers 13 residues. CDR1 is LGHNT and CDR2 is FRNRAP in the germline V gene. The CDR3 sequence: CASGLIATYEQYF. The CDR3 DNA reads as TGTGCTAGTGGTTTGATAGCTACCTACGAGCAGTACTTC.

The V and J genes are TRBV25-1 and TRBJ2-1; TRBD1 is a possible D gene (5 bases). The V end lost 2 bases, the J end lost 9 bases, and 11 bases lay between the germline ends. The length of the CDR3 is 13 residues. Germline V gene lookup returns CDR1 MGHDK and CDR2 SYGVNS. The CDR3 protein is CASSEPPGLEQFF. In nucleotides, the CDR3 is TGTGCCAGCAGTGAACCCCCAGGGCTTGAGCAGTTCTTC.